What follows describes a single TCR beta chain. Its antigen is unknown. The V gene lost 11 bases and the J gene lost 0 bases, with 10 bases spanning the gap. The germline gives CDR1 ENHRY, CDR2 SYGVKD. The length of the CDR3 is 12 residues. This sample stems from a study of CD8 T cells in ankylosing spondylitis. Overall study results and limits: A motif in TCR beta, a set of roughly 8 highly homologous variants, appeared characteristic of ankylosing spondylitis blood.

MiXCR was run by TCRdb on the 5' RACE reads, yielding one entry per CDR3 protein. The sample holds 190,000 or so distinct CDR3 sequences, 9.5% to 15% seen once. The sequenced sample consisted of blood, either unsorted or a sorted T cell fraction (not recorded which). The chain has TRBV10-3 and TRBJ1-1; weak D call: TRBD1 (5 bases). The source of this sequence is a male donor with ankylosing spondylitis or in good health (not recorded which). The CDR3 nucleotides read TGTGCCTCAAGGGGACTGAACACTGAAGCTTTCTTT. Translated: CASRGLNTEAFF.